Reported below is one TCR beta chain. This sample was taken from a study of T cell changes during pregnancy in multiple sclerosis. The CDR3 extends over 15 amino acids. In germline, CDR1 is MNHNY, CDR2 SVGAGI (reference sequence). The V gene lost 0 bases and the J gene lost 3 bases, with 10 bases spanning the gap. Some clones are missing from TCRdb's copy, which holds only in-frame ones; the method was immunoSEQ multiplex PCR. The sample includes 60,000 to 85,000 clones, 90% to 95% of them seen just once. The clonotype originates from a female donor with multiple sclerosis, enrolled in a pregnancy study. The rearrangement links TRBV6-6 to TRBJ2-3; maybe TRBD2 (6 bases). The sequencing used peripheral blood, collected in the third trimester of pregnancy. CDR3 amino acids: CASSYSAGTTDTQYF. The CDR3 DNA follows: TGTGCCAGCAGTTACTCGGCCGGGACTACAGATACGCAGTATTTT.